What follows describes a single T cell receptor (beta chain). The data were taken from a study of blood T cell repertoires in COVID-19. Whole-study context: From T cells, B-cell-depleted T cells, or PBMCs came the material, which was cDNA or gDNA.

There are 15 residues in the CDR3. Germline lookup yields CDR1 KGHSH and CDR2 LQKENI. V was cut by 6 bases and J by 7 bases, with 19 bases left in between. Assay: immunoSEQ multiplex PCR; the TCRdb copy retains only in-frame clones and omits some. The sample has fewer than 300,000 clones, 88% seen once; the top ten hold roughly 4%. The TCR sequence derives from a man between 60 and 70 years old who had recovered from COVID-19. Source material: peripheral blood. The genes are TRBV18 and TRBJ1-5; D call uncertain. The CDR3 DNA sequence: TGTGCCAGCTCCCCTAACGGGGTTTCGCGGCAGCCCCAGCATTTT. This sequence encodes CASSPNGVSRQPQHF.